This TCR beta chain appears in the sequencing data of a study of T-cell reconstitution after alpha-beta-depleted transplantation in children (dated by TCRdb to the mid-2010s). Broadly, across the study: The study quantitatively tracked T-cell immune reconstitution after TCRalphabeta/CD19-depleted allogeneic hematopoietic cell transplantation in children using TCR repertoire profiling.

The CDR3 numbers 16 residues from cysteine through phenylalanine. The DNA shown is the 48-base CDR3, in frame from base 1. Cut back by 4 bases and 1 base, the V and J ends lie 12 bases apart. CDR1 KGHDR and CDR2 SFDVKD were looked up in the germline V gene. The paper's findings and limits, for the study overall: In some patients, high TCRbeta diversity at day 60 was attributed to recipient T cells and intrathymic progenitors that had survived conditioning. The apparently early alphabetaT-cell count recovery about two months after transplant was reportedly dependent on only several hundred rapidly expanded clones derived from non-depleted graft cells. Over the following months the frequencies of hyperexpanded clones went down, and after one year T-cell counts and TCRbeta diversity were mostly credited to newly produced T cells.

This clonotype was found many times. Its antigen is still unknown. Nothing much larger sits one base from this clone, and base qualities are not available. The library came from PCR. Reads for this sample came from an Illumina HiSeq 2500. TCR libraries were prepared with molecular barcoding, using unique molecular identifiers to normalize TCRbeta repertoire quantification. Using fastp at Q25 and MiXCR, TCRdb reprocessed the public reads and kept productive beta chains. Duplicate CDR3 protein sequences are folded into a single record with the most common DNA and genes. Here the sample has a few hundred thousand distinct CDR3 sequences; 9.5% to 13% occur a single time. The ten largest clones capture under 30% of the sample. The treatment or condition label corresponds to: allogeneic hematopoietic cell transplantation with graft depleted of TCRalphabeta T cells and CD19 B cells. Transplant recipients were children who received TCRalphabeta/CD19-depleted allogeneic hematopoietic cell grafts.

This receptor was taken from a child younger than two with acute myeloid leukemia, due to receive a stem cell transplant. Sequences were derived from PBMCs, sampled before TCRalphabeta/CD19-depleted stem cell transplant. The chain is made from TRBV24-1 and TRBJ2-2; no D gene call is confident. This receptor has the CDR3 CATSDPSTKNTGELFF. The DNA is as follows: TGTGCCACCAGTGACCCCTCCACAAAGAACACCGGGGAGCTGTTTTTT.